The 5 T cell receptor beta chains below all came from one sample that was sequenced in a study of vaccination effects on CD4 cells after COVID-19. Their specific antigens are unknown. Sequencing used immunoSEQ multiplex PCR; TCRdb keeps in-frame clones, though not all of them. Of roughly 59,000 clones listed, about 73% were seen once; the top ten hold 2%. Viral peptide pools were used in the ViraFEST assay to expand antigen-specific CD4+ T cells, and sequencing came afterward. Culture proceeded for 9 to 11 days, and CD4+ T cells were then isolated. Participants were given two doses of BNT162b2 or mRNA-1273 vaccine. The specimen was CD4+ T cells from PBMCs cultured with HCoV-OC43 spike peptides, collected after COVID-19 vaccination. The subset is: HCoV-OC43 spike overlapping peptide pool stimulation. The receptors originated from a human donor who received a COVID-19 vaccine.

The rearrangement uses TRBV24-1 and TRBJ2-3; D assignment may be TRBD1 or TRBD2 (5 bases each). Per germline, CDR1 KGHDR and CDR2 SFDVKD. V was shortened by 0 bases and J by 4 bases, with 16 bases between the two germline ends. CDR3 length equals 17 residues. The CDR3 sequence is CATSDLGRRGVPDTQYF. CDR3 DNA sequence: TGTGCCACCAGTGATTTGGGACGACGAGGGGTCCCAGATACGCAGTATTTT.

The gene calls are TRBV2 and TRBJ1-2; D is unclear. The CDR3 totals 13 residues. Germline loops: CDR1 SNHLY, CDR2 FYNNEI. V lost 4 bases to trimming and J lost 8 bases, with 14 bases between them. CDR3 protein: CASSGTGHRGYTF. CDR3 nucleotide sequence: TGTGCCAGCAGTGGGACCGGGCACCGGGGCTACACCTTC. Looking up the rest from reference TRBV2 and TRBJ1-2 gives the full variable domain: EPEVTQTPSHQVTQMGQEVILRCVPISNHLYFYWYRQILGQKVEFLVSFYNNEISEKSEIFDDQFSVERPDGSNFTLKIRSTKLEDSAMYFCASSGTGHRGYTFGSGTRLTVV.

The chain employs TRBV29-1 and TRBJ1-2; weak D call: TRBD1 (6 bases). Germline CDR1 reads SQVTM; CDR2 reads ANQGSEA. The CDR3 has 12 amino acids. V was cut by 1 base and J by 7 bases, with 10 bases left in between. The CDR3 DNA sequence: TGCAGCGTTGAAGGGGGAGGGGGTGGCTACACCTTC. As protein: CSVEGGGGGYTF.

V gene TRBV6-2 or TRBV6-3 combines with J gene TRBJ2-7; D is uncertain. V lost 0 bases and J lost 4, with 4 bases in between. The CDR3 spans 12 residues. CDR1 is MNHEY and CDR2 is SVGEGT in the germline V gene. CDR3 loop: CASSYSRYEQYV. CDR3 in DNA: TGTGCCAGCAGTTACTCGAGGTACGAGCAGTACGTC.

The V call is TRBV19, the J call TRBJ2-5; 7 nucleotides match TRBD1. The V gene's germline CDR1 is LNHDA and CDR2 SQIVND (reference sequence). The CDR3 sequence is 15 residues long. Trimming at V came to 1 base and at J to 2 bases, leaving 4 bases not matched to a gene. Written as DNA, the CDR3 is TGTGCCAGTAGTATAGCGGGCAGGGGGCAAGAGACCCAGTACTTC. The encoded protein is CASSIAGRGQETQYF.